This T cell receptor beta chain stems from a study of blood T cells in healthy people across ages. General study results and limits: More naive CD4+ cells and higher diversity were found in long-lived than in aged donors.

V was pared by 6 bases and J by 3 bases, with 14 bases between. The V gene's germline CDR1 is SQVTM and CDR2 ANQGSEA. This CDR3 comprises 13 residues. A second roughly 7 to 12 cycle PCR used barcoded and J-beta primers. TCRdb called the 5' RACE reads again in MiXCR, with one record for every CDR3 protein. This sample has approximately 2,000,000 distinct CDR3 sequences, with approximately 40% found just once. There are a few counts of this clonotype. Its antigen remains unknown. The chain recombines TRBV29-1 with TRBJ1-1, with D perhaps TRBD1 (5 bases). The sequencing input was blood. The TCR was taken from a human donor in good health. The CDR3 region has the DNA TGCAGCGTGGGCAGGGTGATGGACACTGAAGCTTTCTTT. It codes for CSVGRVMDTEAFF.